This TCR beta chain was captured in a study of CD8 T cells in Susac syndrome. A remark on this clonotype: No antigen is known for it.

Looked up from germline, CDR1 is LGHDT and CDR2 is YNNKEL (reference sequence). This CDR3 has 11 amino acids. The V end lost 1 base, the J end lost 8 bases, and 5 bases lay between the germline ends. Reverse transcription of 0.5 to 1 ug RNA used random hexamers. TCRdb itself ran the immunoSEQ multiplex PCR reads through MiXCR, one entry per CDR3 protein. Here the sample spans around 160,000 distinct CDR3 sequences, around 94% being singletons. Study-wide findings and caveats: That the number of individuals in its TCR sequencing and HLA analysis was relatively small was acknowledged by the study.

The chain couples TRBV3-1 to TRBJ1-1, with a possible D match to TRBD1 (5 bases). Sequencing input: CD4+ T cells from PBMCs. The receptor comes from a human donor in good health. CDR3: CASSQGQEAFF. DNA for the CDR3: TGTGCCAGCAGCCAAGGACAGGAAGCTTTCTTT.